What follows is one T cell receptor beta chain and its context. CDR3 length: 13 amino acids. Germline V gives CDR1 SGHDT, CDR2 YYEEEE. The V gene lost 6 bases and the J gene lost 9 bases, with 16 bases spanning the gap. The sample originates from a study of blood T cell repertoires in COVID-19. Study at large: COVID-19 samples, acute and convalescent, were from the United States, Italy and Spain. From T cells, B-cell-depleted T cells, or PBMCs came the material, which was cDNA or gDNA.

Per the authors' pipeline: Reference gene primer amplification gave nucleated cell count estimates. The method was immunoSEQ multiplex PCR; TCRdb's version includes in-frame clones alone and lacks a portion of them. The DNA was the basis for D and trimming; V, J and clone size are from that table. The data contain 270,000 or so clones, approximately 90% of them singletons. The clonotype was recovered from a man aged 35 to 55 with acute or convalescent COVID-19. What was sequenced was peripheral blood. The rearrangement links TRBV5-6 to TRBJ2-1; no clear D. The CDR3 region is CASNSPYAPEQFF. The CDR3 DNA reads TGTGCCAGCAACTCCCCCTATGCCCCTGAGCAGTTCTTC.